The clone carrying this T cell receptor (beta chain) was counted many times. Its antigen is as yet unknown. The source of the sample is a study of Graves' ophthalmopathy and Graves' hyperthyroidism. Study overall: Ophthalmopathy not arising within 18 months of follow-up defined hyperthyroidism as stable. Points from the study as a whole: As the model predicted ophthalmopathy progression, it achieved a sensitivity of 55% to 71% and a specificity of about 72%. The blood repertoire also included most expanded thyroid clonotypes above 0.001 frequency.

Diagnosis relied on clinical symptoms, serum thyroxine, TRAb, thyroid ultrasound and orbital computed tomography. The germline V and J ends were trimmed by 4 bases and 6 bases, with 16 bases remaining between them. Germline V gene data show CDR1 as ENHRY and CDR2 as SYGVKD. The CDR3 extends over 14 amino acids. Amplifying from RNA transcripts, the study obtained TCR beta CDR3 regions. An opening RT-PCR round employed HTBI primers and preceded a second-round multiplex PCR. TCRdb reanalysed the multiplex PCR reads using MiXCR and keeps one entry per CDR3 protein. The sample comprises around 1,000,000 distinct CDR3 sequences, about 35% of which are singletons, and 11% rests with the top ten.

The sequence derives from an adult man with Graves' hyperthyroidism. Sample: peripheral blood or thyroid tissue (not recorded which). V usage is TRBV10-3 and J usage is TRBJ2-7; D may be TRBD2 (5 bases). The CDR3 reads CAISASLLASEQYF. In nucleotides, the CDR3 is TGTGCCATCAGTGCTAGTCTTCTAGCTTCCGAGCAGTACTTC.